What follows are 10 T cell receptor beta chains derived from one specimen sequenced in a study of cytomegalovirus exposure and HLA in healthy donors. Vbeta (60) and Jbeta (13) primers were used in the PCR. Using immunoSEQ multiplex PCR, the repertoire was profiled, and TCRdb retains in-frame clones only, with some absent. Of approximately 70,000 clones listed, around 74% are singletons. Sample: PBMCs. The origin of the receptors is a human donor in good health.

The rearrangement uses TRBV30 and TRBJ1-3, with D possibly being TRBD1 (6 bases). Trimming cost V 2 bases and J 3 bases, with 8 bases left between them. Germline CDR1 GTSNPN, CDR2 SVGIG (reference sequence). This CDR3 spans 13 amino acids. The CDR3 region has the DNA TGTGCCTGGAGTCGACAGGTTGGAAACACCATATATTTT. Its protein product is CAWSRQVGNTIYF. Supplemented by reference TRBV30 and TRBJ1-3, the full variable domain reads SQTIHQWPATLVQPVGSPLSLECTVEGTSNPNLYWYRQAAGRGLQLLFYSVGIGQISSEVPQNLSASRPQDRQFILSSKKLLLSDSGFYLCAWSRQVGNTIYFGEGSWLTVV.

The rearrangement uses TRBV9 and TRBJ1-1; possible D gene TRBD1, 5 bases. The CDR3 contains 14 residues. V lost 0 bases, J lost 7 bases, and 13 bases lay in between. Germline loops: CDR1 SGDLS, CDR2 YYNGEE. CDR3: CASSVEGQGSEAFF. The CDR3, as DNA: TGTGCCAGCAGCGTAGAGGGGCAGGGCAGTGAAGCTTTCTTT.

The CDR3 region is CASSPGGRGYEQYF. The CDR3 DNA sequence: TGCGCCAGCAGTCCAGGCGGGAGGGGGTACGAGCAGTACTTC. V usage is TRBV10-2 and J usage is TRBJ2-5, with 9 bases matching TRBD2. The tail of the sequence fits TRBJ2-7 better, so the J call may be wrong. The CDR3 totals 14 residues. From germline, CDR1 is WSHSY and CDR2 SAAADI.

The chain joins TRBV27 to TRBJ2-5, with a tentative D call TRBD2 (6 bases). Germline CDR1 is MNHEY and CDR2 is SMNVEV (reference sequence). Trimming left V 2 bases short and J 6 bases short, with 10 bases between. The CDR3 loop spans 13 amino acids. CDR3 sequence reads: CASSLGGLKTQYF. CDR3 DNA sequence: TGTGCCAGCAGTTTAGGAGGGTTAAAGACCCAGTACTTC.

The CDR3 bases are TGTGCCAGCAGCGTAGGCGGGGACAACTATGGCTACACCTTC. Amino acids: CASSVGGDNYGYTF. The chain combines TRBV9 with TRBJ1-2; D possibly corresponds to TRBD1 (5 bases). The CDR3 totals 14 residues. V dropped 0 bases and J dropped 2 bases, with 8 bases sitting between them. The germline gives CDR1 SGDLS, CDR2 YYNGEE.

V gene TRBV10-1 combines with J gene TRBJ1-2; 8 positions match TRBD1. Trimming cost V 10 bases and J 6 bases; bases outside gene matches: 4. Germline values: CDR1 WNHNN, CDR2 SYGVQD (reference sequence). This CDR3 has 11 amino acids. CDR3 sequence reads: CATQGADGYTF. For the CDR3, the DNA is TGCGCCACCCAGGGGGCGGATGGCTACACCTTC.

As concerns this clone: Distinct nucleotide sequences in the sample also encode this CDR3. The chain recombines TRBV7-6 with TRBJ2-7; TRBD2 is a possible D gene (5 bases). There are 16 residues in the CDR3. The V gene lost 1 base and the J gene lost 5 bases, with 18 bases spanning the gap. CDR1 is SGHVS, CDR2 FNYEAQ, per germline. In nucleotides, the CDR3 is TGTGCCAGCAGCTTAGGCAGGAGTCAGAGTAGCGACGAGCAGTACTTC. It is translated as CASSLGRSQSSDEQYF.

This clone was picked up a small number of times. This CDR3 is CAPSTGETGGAFF. The DNA for the CDR3 is TGTGCCCCCTCGACAGGGGAGACCGGGGGAGCTTTCTTT. The chain carries TRBV30 and TRBJ1-1, with 8 bases matching TRBD1. This CDR3 spans 13 amino acids. Germline-derived CDR1 and CDR2 are GTSNPN and SVGIG (reference sequence). V was pared by 8 bases and J by 10 bases, with 15 bases of the junction left unmatched.

The genes are TRBV5-1 and TRBJ2-7, with 8 positions matching TRBD1. The V segment lost 1 base and the J segment 2 bases; nucleotides outside the gene matches: 14. This CDR3 region has 18 residues. CDR1 SGHRS and CDR2 YFSETQ come from the germline V gene. The CDR3 nucleotides are TGCGCCAGCAGCTTGAGCCCACCCGGGACAGGCACAACCTACGAGCAGTACTTC. Amino acids: CASSLSPPGTGTTYEQYF.

This chain's CDR3 is CASSLVTPRNTEAFF. CDR3 nucleotide sequence: TGTGCCAGCAGCTTGGTTACCCCTAGGAACACTGAAGCTTTCTTT. The chain recombines TRBV5-6 with TRBJ1-1; D is unclear. Germline CDR1 is SGHDT and CDR2 is YYEEEE. The CDR3 sequence is 15 residues long. V lost 0 bases and J lost 1, with 10 bases in between.